The present T cell receptor (beta chain) was sequenced within a study of T cells in Graves' hyperthyroidism and ophthalmopathy. The length of the CDR3 is 13 residues. V dropped 1 base and J dropped 5 bases, with 6 bases sitting between them. Germline V gene sequence: CDR1 SGHDT, CDR2 YYEEEE. RNA transcripts gave rise to amplified TCR beta CDR3 regions. The HTBI primer set was used in a first-round RT-PCR of the TCR CDR3. TCRdb fed the multiplex PCR reads into MiXCR, producing one record per CDR3 protein. This table has about 570,000 distinct CDR3 sequences, more than 45% appearing once. This clonotype was counted ten times or more.

V and J are TRBV5-6 and TRBJ1-4; D remains ambiguous. This TCR was sampled from an adult woman with Graves' disease, either hyperthyroidism or ophthalmopathy (not recorded which). Sequencing was done on a sample of peripheral blood or thyroid tissue (not recorded which). Written as DNA, the CDR3 is TGTGCCAGCAGCTTGTACCCGAATGAAAAACTGTTTTTT. This sequence encodes CASSLYPNEKLFF.